Reported below is one T cell receptor (beta chain). Its antigen is not identified. The entry originates in a study of T-cell reconstitution after alpha-beta-depleted transplantation in children. The CDR3 is made up of 15 amino acids. The ends were cut back, 3 bases at V and 3 bases at J, with 12 bases in the middle. Per germline, CDR1 LNHDA and CDR2 SQIVND (reference sequence). The library targeted TCRbeta and was prepared with unique molecular identifiers. In TCRdb, the PCR reads were re-called with MiXCR into one record per CDR3 protein. The sample has roughly 570,000 distinct CDR3 sequences, around 27% seen once. Notes on the study in general: After transplant, high TCRbeta diversity at day 60 in some patients arose from surviving recipient T cells and thymic progenitors. Where alpha-beta T cells came from about two months after transplant was reportedly several hundred expanded graft clones. Most T-cell counts and diversity one year after the transplant came from T cells that were newly produced.

The receptor was derived from a boy younger than two with Wiskott-Aldrich syndrome, due to receive a stem cell transplant. The rearrangement joins TRBV19 to TRBJ2-4; a weak D match, TRBD2 (6 bases). The source was PBMCs, collected before TCRalphabeta/CD19-depleted stem cell transplant. The CDR3 sequence is CASSIILGGKNIQYF. CDR3 sequence (DNA): TGTGCCAGTAGTATCATCCTGGGGGGCAAAAACATTCAGTACTTC.